The rows below give T cell receptor beta chains drawn from one sample of a study of beta chain features in type 1 diabetes. Produced via immunoSEQ multiplex PCR; TCRdb's table is partial and in-frame only. The sample contains a few hundred thousand clones, about 13% of which appear only once. The specimen was naive CD4+ T cells from blood. These receptors all come from a woman aged 18-29 years with type 1 diabetes. CDR3s include the opening cysteine and the closing phenylalanine or tryptophan. Each record gives: V gene, D gene, clone size, J gene, CDR3 length, CDR3 protein, CDR3 DNA. A D gene is named only where the DNA matches it firmly. Only some rows state a clone size, as once, few, many or a class for expanded clones.

v_gene: TRBV30
d_gene: -
abundance: -
j_gene: TRBJ1-1
len: 15
CDR3aa: CAWSVPGHVNTEAFF
CDR3nt: TGTGCCTGGAGTGTACCGGGACACGTCAACACTGAAGCTTTCTTT

v_gene: TRBV19
d_gene: -
abundance: -
j_gene: TRBJ1-2
len: 15
CDR3aa: CASTRQDKEPYGYTF
CDR3nt: TGTGCCAGTACCCGCCAGGACAAGGAACCCTATGGCTACACCTTC

v_gene: TRBV7-9
d_gene: TRBD2
abundance: few
j_gene: TRBJ2-1
len: 14
CDR3aa: CASSSPGGAPEQFF
CDR3nt: TGTGCCAGCAGTTCTCCGGGGGGTGCCCCCGAGCAGTTCTTC

v_gene: TRBV27
d_gene: -
abundance: -
j_gene: TRBJ2-3
len: 13
CDR3aa: CASSPSVSDTQYF
CDR3nt: TGTGCCAGCAGTCCGTCTGTCTCAGATACGCAGTATTTT

v_gene: TRBV7-2
d_gene: -
abundance: -
j_gene: TRBJ1-2
len: 16
CDR3aa: CASSLGEVERGYGYTF
CDR3nt: TGTGCCAGCAGCTTAGGTGAGGTGGAACGAGGCTATGGCTACACCTTC

v_gene: TRBV15
d_gene: -
abundance: few
j_gene: TRBJ1-2
len: 12
CDR3aa: CATSRQNYGYTF
CDR3nt: TGTGCCACCAGCAGACAAAACTATGGCTACACCTTC

v_gene: TRBV9
d_gene: TRBD1
abundance: few
j_gene: TRBJ1-1
len: 14
CDR3aa: CASSAGQGNTEAFF
CDR3nt: TGTGCCAGCAGCGCGGGACAGGGTAACACTGAAGCTTTCTTT

v_gene: TRBV7-9
d_gene: -
abundance: -
j_gene: TRBJ1-5
len: 14
CDR3aa: CASSLGQWNQPQHF
CDR3nt: TGTGCCAGCAGCCTCGGACAATGGAATCAGCCCCAGCATTTT

v_gene: TRBV30
d_gene: TRBD2
abundance: few
j_gene: TRBJ2-7
len: 15
CDR3aa: CAWRRAGGPVYEQYF
CDR3nt: TGTGCCTGGAGAAGAGCGGGAGGCCCTGTCTACGAGCAGTACTTC

v_gene: TRBV5-1
d_gene: -
abundance: -
j_gene: TRBJ2-1
len: 13
CDR3aa: CATTTDSYNEQFF
CDR3nt: TGCGCCACTACGACGGACAGTTACAATGAGCAGTTCTTC

v_gene: TRBV28
d_gene: TRBD2
abundance: few
j_gene: TRBJ2-7
len: 16
CDR3aa: CASSLAAGGLAYEQYF
CDR3nt: TGTGCCAGCAGTTTAGCGGCGGGAGGGCTCGCCTACGAGCAGTACTTC

v_gene: TRBV27
d_gene: TRBD2
abundance: few
j_gene: TRBJ2-3
len: 16
CDR3aa: CASRPAGGRTADTQYF
CDR3nt: TGTGCCAGCAGACCCGCCGGCGGGAGGACCGCAGATACGCAGTATTTT

v_gene: TRBV7-2
d_gene: -
abundance: -
j_gene: TRBJ1-1
len: 13
CDR3aa: CASSLAMSTEAFF
CDR3nt: TGTGCCAGCAGCTTAGCTATGTCTACTGAAGCTTTCTTT

v_gene: TRBV28
d_gene: -
abundance: -
j_gene: TRBJ2-6
len: 15
CDR3aa: CASSPARAGANVLTF
CDR3nt: TGTGCCAGCAGTCCAGCACGGGCTGGGGCCAACGTCCTGACTTTC

v_gene: TRBV27
d_gene: TRBD2
abundance: once
j_gene: TRBJ2-2
len: 15
CDR3aa: CASSRAGGNTGELFF
CDR3nt: TGTGCCAGCAGTAGAGCGGGAGGGAACACCGGGGAGCTGTTTTTT

v_gene: TRBV18
d_gene: TRBD2
abundance: -
j_gene: TRBJ2-1
len: 14
CDR3aa: CASSTSGGVVEQFF
CDR3nt: TGTGCCAGCTCAACAAGCGGGGGTGTGGTTGAGCAGTTCTTC

v_gene: TRBV20-1
d_gene: -
abundance: few
j_gene: TRBJ1-2
len: 11
CDR3aa: CSARDRGFFTF
CDR3nt: TGCAGTGCTAGAGACCGAGGGTTTTTTACCTTC

v_gene: TRBV29-1
d_gene: -
abundance: few
j_gene: TRBJ1-1
len: 13
CDR3aa: CSVGGLMTTEAFF
CDR3nt: TGCAGCGTTGGAGGCCTAATGACCACTGAAGCTTTCTTT

v_gene: TRBV18
d_gene: TRBD1
abundance: few
j_gene: TRBJ2-5
len: 16
CDR3aa: CASSPMTGQGQETQYF
CDR3nt: TGTGCCAGCTCACCAATGACCGGACAGGGACAAGAGACCCAGTACTTC

v_gene: TRBV7-8
d_gene: -
abundance: -
j_gene: TRBJ1-1
len: 14
CDR3aa: CASSLVIRGGRAFF
CDR3nt: TGTGCCAGCAGCTTAGTAATCCGAGGAGGCCGGGCTTTCTTT

v_gene: TRBV4-1
d_gene: TRBD1
abundance: -
j_gene: TRBJ2-7
len: 17
CDR3aa: CASSQEGGGTGGREQYF
CDR3nt: TGCGCCAGCAGCCAAGAAGGAGGAGGGACAGGGGGGCGAGAGCAGTACTTC

v_gene: TRBV9
d_gene: TRBD1
abundance: -
j_gene: TRBJ2-5
len: 15
CDR3aa: CASTLGQGALETQYF
CDR3nt: TGTGCCAGCACCTTGGGACAGGGGGCATTGGAGACCCAGTACTTC

v_gene: TRBV7-9
d_gene: -
abundance: few
j_gene: TRBJ2-7
len: 13
CDR3aa: CASSRPSSYEQYF
CDR3nt: TGTGCCAGCAGCCGACCTAGCTCCTACGAGCAGTACTTC

v_gene: TRBV11-3
d_gene: TRBD1
abundance: -
j_gene: TRBJ2-4
len: 15
CDR3aa: CASSLGTGGRDIQYF
CDR3nt: TGTGCCAGCAGTTTAGGGACAGGGGGAAGGGACATTCAGTACTTC

v_gene: TRBV15
d_gene: TRBD1
abundance: few
j_gene: TRBJ1-1
len: 17
CDR3aa: CATSRSDRGRSNTEAFF
CDR3nt: TGTGCCACCAGCAGATCGGACAGGGGGAGGTCGAACACTGAAGCTTTCTTT

v_gene: TRBV18
d_gene: TRBD1
abundance: -
j_gene: TRBJ2-5
len: 13
CDR3aa: CASSSTGLETQYF
CDR3nt: TGTGCCAGCTCATCGACAGGGCTGGAGACCCAGTACTTC

v_gene: TRBV4-3
d_gene: TRBD1
abundance: -
j_gene: TRBJ1-5
len: 16
CDR3aa: CASSRTDRALHQPQHF
CDR3nt: TGCGCCAGCAGCCGAACAGACAGGGCTCTTCATCAGCCCCAGCATTTT

v_gene: TRBV7-9
d_gene: TRBD2
abundance: -
j_gene: TRBJ2-3
len: 15
CDR3aa: CASSVTSGPGDTQYF
CDR3nt: TGTGCCAGCAGCGTCACTAGCGGCCCGGGGGATACGCAGTATTTT

v_gene: TRBV5-1
d_gene: TRBD2
abundance: -
j_gene: TRBJ2-7
len: 15
CDR3aa: CASSRLSGSSYEQYF
CDR3nt: TGCGCCAGCAGCCGACTTAGCGGGAGCTCCTACGAGCAGTACTTC

v_gene: TRBV5-4
d_gene: TRBD2
abundance: once
j_gene: TRBJ2-3
len: 16
CDR3aa: CASTGGAGAVGDTQYF
CDR3nt: TGTGCCAGCACCGGGGGGGCGGGAGCCGTTGGAGATACGCAGTATTTT

v_gene: TRBV2
d_gene: TRBD2
abundance: once
j_gene: TRBJ2-3
len: 15
CDR3aa: CASSEQGLAGDTQYF
CDR3nt: TGTGCCAGCAGTGAGCAGGGACTAGCCGGAGATACGCAGTATTTT

v_gene: TRBV7-2
d_gene: TRBD1
abundance: -
j_gene: TRBJ2-6
len: 17
CDR3aa: CASSFWDRRTGANVLTF
CDR3nt: TGTGCCAGCAGCTTCTGGGACAGACGGACTGGGGCCAACGTCCTGACTTTC

v_gene: TRBV5-4
d_gene: -
abundance: -
j_gene: TRBJ2-7
len: 16
CDR3aa: CASSFEKSGATYEQYF
CDR3nt: TGTGCCAGCAGCTTTGAAAAAAGCGGAGCCACCTACGAGCAGTACTTC